This TCR beta chain was found in a study of blood T cells in healthy people across ages. A second roughly 7 to 12 cycle PCR used barcoded and J-beta primers. Paired-end reads containing CDR3 totaled no fewer than 2.5 million for each sample. TCRdb itself ran the 5' RACE reads through MiXCR, one entry per CDR3 protein. This table has 600,000 or so distinct CDR3 sequences, about 30% appearing once. The CDR3 extends over 15 amino acids. J gave up 1 base and V 1 base, and 1 base lay outside the gene matches. Germline V gives CDR1 SGHTA, CDR2 FQGNSA. The sample holds many counts of this clonotype. Total RNA was extracted at no less than 5.5 micrograms per sample.

The genes are TRBV7-2 and TRBJ1-5; the match to TRBD1 covers 7 bases. Sequencing used blood. This sequence originates from an elderly woman in good health. CDR3 in amino acids: CASSLVGQSNQPQHF. Here the CDR3 DNA reads TGTGCCAGCAGCTTAGTGGGACAGAGCAATCAGCCCCAGCATTTT.